This record covers a single T cell receptor beta chain. This sample is part of a study of T cells in Graves' hyperthyroidism and ophthalmopathy. Amplified TCR beta CDR3 regions came from RNA transcripts. HTBI primers drove first-round RT-PCR of the TCR CDR3. Via MiXCR, TCRdb re-called the multiplex PCR reads, giving one row per CDR3 protein. The sample holds about 640,000 distinct CDR3 sequences, more than 12% seen once. From germline, CDR1 is LNHDA and CDR2 SQIVND (reference sequence). V lost 3 bases and J lost 0, with 12 bases in between. The CDR3 is made up of 16 amino acids. What was sequenced was blood. The rearrangement joins TRBV19 to TRBJ2-4; D call uncertain. The TCR originated in a woman between 50 and 59 years old with Graves' ophthalmopathy. The CDR3 spells CASSITRNLAKNIQYF. The DNA of the CDR3 is TGTGCCAGTAGTATTACGCGGAACCTAGCCAAAAACATTCAGTACTTC.